Listed here is a single T cell receptor beta chain. There are 14 residues in the CDR3. The germline gives CDR1 SEHNR, CDR2 FQNEAQ (reference sequence). The V end was cut by 3 bases, the J end by 3 bases, with 12 bases between. This specimen comes from a study of T-cell reconstitution after alpha-beta-depleted transplantation in children. TCRbeta library preparation incorporated unique molecular identifiers. TCRdb passed the PCR reads through MiXCR, listing each CDR3 protein once. The sample holds about half a million distinct CDR3 sequences, 9.5% to 15% seen once. This chain links TRBV7-9 with TRBJ2-7; tentatively, D is TRBD1 (6 bases). This TCR was sampled from a human donor who donated a stem cell graft to a child with combined immunodeficiency. The material sequenced was PBMCs from the stem cell graft donor, taken from the stem cell graft. In nucleotides, the CDR3 is TGTGCCAGCAGCTTGTTGGACAGCCGCTACGAGCAGTACTTC. Translated, it gives CASSLLDSRYEQYF. The complete variable domain, with remaining parts taken from reference TRBV7-9 and TRBJ2-7, reads DTGVSQNPRHKITKRGQNVTFRCDPISEHNRLYWYRQTLGQGPEFLTYFQNEAQLEKSRLLSDRFSAERPKGSFSTLEIQRTEQGDSAMYLCASSLLDSRYEQYFGPGTRLTVT.